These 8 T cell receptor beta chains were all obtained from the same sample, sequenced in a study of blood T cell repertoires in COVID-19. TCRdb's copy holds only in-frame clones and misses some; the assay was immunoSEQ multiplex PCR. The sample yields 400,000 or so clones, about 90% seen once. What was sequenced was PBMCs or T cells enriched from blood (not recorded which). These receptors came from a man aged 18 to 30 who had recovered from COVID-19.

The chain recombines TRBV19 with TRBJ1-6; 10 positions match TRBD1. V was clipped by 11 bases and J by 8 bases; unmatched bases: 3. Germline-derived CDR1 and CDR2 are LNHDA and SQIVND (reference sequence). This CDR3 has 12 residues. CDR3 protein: CAGGTGDSPLHF. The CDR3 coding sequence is TGTGCCGGGGGGACAGGGGATTCACCCCTCCACTTT.

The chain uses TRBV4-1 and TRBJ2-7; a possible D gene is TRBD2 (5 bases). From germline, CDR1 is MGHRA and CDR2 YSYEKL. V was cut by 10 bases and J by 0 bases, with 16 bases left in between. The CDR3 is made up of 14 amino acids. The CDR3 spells CATGKSGCSYEQYF. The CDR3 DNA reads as TGCGCCACAGGAAAGTCGGGATGCTCCTACGAGCAGTACTTC.

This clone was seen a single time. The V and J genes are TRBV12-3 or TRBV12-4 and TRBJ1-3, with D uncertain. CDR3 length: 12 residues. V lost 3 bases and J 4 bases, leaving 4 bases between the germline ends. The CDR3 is CASSFSGNTIYF. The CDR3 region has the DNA TGTGCCAGCAGTTTTTCGGGAAACACCATATATTTT.

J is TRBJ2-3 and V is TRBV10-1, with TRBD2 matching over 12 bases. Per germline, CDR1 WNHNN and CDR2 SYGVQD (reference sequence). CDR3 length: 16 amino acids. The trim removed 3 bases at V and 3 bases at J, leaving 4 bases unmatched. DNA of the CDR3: TGCGCCAGCAGTGACCAACTAGCGGGAGGAACAGATACGCAGTATTTT. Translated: CASSDQLAGGTDTQYF.

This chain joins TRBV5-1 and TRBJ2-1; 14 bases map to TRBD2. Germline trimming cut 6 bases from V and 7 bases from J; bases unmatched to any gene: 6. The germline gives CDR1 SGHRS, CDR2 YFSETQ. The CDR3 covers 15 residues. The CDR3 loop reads CASTPGTSGSNEQFF. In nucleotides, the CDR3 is TGCGCCAGCACCCCCGGGACTAGCGGGAGTAATGAGCAGTTCTTC.

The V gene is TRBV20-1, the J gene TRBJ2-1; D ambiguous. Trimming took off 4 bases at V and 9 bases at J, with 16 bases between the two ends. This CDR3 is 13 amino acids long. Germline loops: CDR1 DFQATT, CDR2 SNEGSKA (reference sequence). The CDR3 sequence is CSAIDPKTGEQFF. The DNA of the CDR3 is TGCAGTGCTATTGACCCAAAAACGGGTGAGCAGTTCTTC.

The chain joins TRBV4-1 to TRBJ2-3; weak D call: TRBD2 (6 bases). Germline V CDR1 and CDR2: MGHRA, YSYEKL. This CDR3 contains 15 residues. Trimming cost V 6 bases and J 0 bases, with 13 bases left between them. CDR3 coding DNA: TGCGCCAGCAGGGGTAGCGGTATTAGCACAGATACGCAGTATTTT. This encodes CASRGSGISTDTQYF.

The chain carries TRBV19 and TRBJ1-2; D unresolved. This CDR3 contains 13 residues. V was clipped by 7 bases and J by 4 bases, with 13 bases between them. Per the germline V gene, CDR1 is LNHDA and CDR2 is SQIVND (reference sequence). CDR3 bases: TGTGCCAGTATCGAGGGATTAGGCTATGGCTACACCTTC. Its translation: CASIEGLGYGYTF.